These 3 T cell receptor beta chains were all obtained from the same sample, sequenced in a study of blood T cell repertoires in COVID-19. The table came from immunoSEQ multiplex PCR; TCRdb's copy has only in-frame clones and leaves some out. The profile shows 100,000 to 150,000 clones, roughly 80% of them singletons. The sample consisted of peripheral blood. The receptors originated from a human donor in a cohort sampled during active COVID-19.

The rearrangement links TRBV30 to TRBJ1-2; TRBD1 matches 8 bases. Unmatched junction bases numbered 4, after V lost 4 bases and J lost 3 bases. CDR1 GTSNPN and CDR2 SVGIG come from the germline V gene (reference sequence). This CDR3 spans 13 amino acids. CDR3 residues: CAWTGGRDYGYTF. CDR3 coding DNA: TGTGCCTGGACAGGGGGCCGGGACTATGGCTACACCTTC.

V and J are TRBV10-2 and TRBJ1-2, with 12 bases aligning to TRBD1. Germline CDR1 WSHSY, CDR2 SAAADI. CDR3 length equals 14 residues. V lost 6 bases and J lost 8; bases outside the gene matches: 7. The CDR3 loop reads CASSAGQGAGGYTF. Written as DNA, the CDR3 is TGCGCCAGCAGCGCGGGACAGGGGGCGGGAGGCTACACCTTC.

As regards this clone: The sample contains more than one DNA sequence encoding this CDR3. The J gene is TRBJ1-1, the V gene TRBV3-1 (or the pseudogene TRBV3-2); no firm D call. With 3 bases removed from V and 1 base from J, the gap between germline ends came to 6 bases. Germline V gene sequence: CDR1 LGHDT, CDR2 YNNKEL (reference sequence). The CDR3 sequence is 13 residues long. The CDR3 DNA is TGTGCCAGCAGCCAGGGAGGGAACACTGAAGCTTTCTTT. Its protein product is CASSQGGNTEAFF.